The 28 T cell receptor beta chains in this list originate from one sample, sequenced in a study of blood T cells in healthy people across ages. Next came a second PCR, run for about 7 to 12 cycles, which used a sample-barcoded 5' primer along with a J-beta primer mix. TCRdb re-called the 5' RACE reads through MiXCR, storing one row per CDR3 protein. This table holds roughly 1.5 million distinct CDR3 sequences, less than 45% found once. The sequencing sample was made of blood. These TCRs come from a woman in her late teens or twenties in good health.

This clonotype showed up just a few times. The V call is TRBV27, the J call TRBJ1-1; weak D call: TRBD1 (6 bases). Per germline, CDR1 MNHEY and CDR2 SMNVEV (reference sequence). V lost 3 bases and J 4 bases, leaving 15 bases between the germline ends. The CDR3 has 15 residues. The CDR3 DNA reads TGTGCCAGCAGTTTGTCGGGGGCAGGGGTCACTGAAGCTTTCTTT. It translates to CASSLSGAGVTEAFF.

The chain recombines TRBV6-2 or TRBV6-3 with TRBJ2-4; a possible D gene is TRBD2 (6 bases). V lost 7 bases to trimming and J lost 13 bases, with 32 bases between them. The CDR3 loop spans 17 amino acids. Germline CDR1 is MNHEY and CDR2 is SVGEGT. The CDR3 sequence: CASMVRPGTSTLNEQYF. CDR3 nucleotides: TGTGCCAGCATGGTACGCCCGGGGACTTCGACTTTAAATGAGCAGTACTTC.

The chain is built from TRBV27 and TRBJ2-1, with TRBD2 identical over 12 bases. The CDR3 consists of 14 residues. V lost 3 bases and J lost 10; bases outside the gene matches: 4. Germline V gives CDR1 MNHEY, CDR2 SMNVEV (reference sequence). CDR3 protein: CASSLTSGSHEQFF. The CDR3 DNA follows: TGTGCCAGCAGTTTGACTAGCGGGAGTCACGAGCAGTTCTTC.

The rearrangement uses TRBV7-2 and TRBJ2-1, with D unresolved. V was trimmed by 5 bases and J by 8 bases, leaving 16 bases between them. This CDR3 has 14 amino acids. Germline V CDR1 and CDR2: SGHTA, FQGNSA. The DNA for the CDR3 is TGTGCCAGCAGCCCCCGTCTGTGGGCAGATGAGCAGTTCTTC. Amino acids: CASSPRLWADEQFF. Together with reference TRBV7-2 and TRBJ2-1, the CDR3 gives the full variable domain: GAGVSQSPSNKVTEKGKDVELRCDPISGHTALYWYRQSLGQGLEFLIYFQGNSAPDKSGLPSDRFSAERTGGSVSTLTIQRTQQEDSAVYLCASSPRLWADEQFFGPGTRLTVL.

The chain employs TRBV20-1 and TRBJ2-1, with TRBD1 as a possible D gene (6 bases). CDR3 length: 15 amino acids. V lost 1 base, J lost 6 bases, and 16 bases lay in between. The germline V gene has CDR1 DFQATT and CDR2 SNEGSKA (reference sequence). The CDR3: CSARVSTGIGNEQFF. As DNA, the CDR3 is TGCAGTGCTAGAGTTTCGACAGGTATCGGCAATGAGCAGTTCTTC.

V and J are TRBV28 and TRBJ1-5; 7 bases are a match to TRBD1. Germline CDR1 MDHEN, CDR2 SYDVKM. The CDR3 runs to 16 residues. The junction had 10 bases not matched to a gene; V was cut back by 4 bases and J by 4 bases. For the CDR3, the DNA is TGTGCCAGCAGTTCTAAAACAGGGGCTAGGAATCAGCCCCAGCATTTT. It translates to CASSSKTGARNQPQHF. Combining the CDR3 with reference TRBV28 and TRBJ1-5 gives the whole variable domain DVKVTQSSRYLVKRTGEKVFLECVQDMDHENMFWYRQDPGLGLRLIYFSYDVKMKEKGDIPEGYSVSREKKERFSLILESASTNQTSMYLCASSSKTGARNQPQHFGDGTRLSIL.

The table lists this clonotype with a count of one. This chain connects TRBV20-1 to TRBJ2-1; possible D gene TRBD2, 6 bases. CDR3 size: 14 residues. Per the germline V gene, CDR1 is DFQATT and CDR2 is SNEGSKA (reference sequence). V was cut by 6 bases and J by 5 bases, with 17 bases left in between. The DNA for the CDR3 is TGCAGTGCCTGCCTCGGGGGACCACACAATGAGCAGTTCTTC. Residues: CSACLGGPHNEQFF.

The DNA for the CDR3 is TGTGCCAGCAGCTTACAGGGTAAGGACACTGAAGCTTTCTTT. Residues: CASSLQGKDTEAFF. The rearrangement joins TRBV7-3 to TRBJ1-1, with D perhaps matching TRBD1 (5 bases). The CDR3 sequence is 14 residues long. Trimming pared 2 bases from V and 3 bases from J, leaving 10 bases between. Germline loops: CDR1 SGHTA, CDR2 FQGTGA.

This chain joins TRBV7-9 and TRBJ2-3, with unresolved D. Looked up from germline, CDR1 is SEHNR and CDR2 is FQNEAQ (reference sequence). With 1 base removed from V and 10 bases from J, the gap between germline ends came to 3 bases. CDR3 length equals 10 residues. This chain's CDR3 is CASSLDSQYF. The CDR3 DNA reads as TGTGCCAGCAGCTTAGACTCGCAGTATTTT.

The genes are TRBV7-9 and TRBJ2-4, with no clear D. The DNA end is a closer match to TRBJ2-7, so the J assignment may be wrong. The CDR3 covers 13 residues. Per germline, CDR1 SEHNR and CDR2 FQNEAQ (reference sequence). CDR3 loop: CASSLAWSSEQYF. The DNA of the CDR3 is TGTGCCAGCAGCTTAGCGTGGTCGTCCGAGCAGTACTTC.

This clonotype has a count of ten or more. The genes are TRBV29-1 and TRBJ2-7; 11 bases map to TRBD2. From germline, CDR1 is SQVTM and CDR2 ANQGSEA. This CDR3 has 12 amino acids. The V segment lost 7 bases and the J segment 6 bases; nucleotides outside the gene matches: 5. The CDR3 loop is CSGTSGSSEQYF. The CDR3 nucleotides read TGCAGCGGTACTAGCGGGAGTAGCGAGCAGTACTTC.

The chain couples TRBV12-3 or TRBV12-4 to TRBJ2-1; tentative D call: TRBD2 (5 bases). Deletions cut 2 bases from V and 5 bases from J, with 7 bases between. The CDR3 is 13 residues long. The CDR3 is CASSLWRDNEQFF. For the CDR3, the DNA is TGTGCCAGCAGTTTATGGCGGGACAATGAGCAGTTCTTC.

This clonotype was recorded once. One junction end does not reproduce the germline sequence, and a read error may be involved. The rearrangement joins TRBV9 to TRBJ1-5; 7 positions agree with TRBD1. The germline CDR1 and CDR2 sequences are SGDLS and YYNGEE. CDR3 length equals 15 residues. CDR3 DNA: TGTGCCAGCAACGTAGGAGGGGGCGGAAATCAGCCCCAGCATTTT. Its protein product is CASNVGGGGNQPQHF.

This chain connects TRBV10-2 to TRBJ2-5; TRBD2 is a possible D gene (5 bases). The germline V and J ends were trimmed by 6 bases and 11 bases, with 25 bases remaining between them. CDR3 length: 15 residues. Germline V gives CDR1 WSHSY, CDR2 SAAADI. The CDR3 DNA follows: TGCGCCAGCAGGAAGCAGATAAAGGACTTCAATGAGCAGTACTTC. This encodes CASRKQIKDFNEQYF.

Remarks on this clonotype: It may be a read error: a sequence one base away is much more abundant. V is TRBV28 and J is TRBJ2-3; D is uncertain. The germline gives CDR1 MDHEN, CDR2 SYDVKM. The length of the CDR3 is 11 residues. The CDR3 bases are TGTGCCAGCGGGCGGAGAGATATGCAGTATTTT. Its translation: CASGRRDMQYF.

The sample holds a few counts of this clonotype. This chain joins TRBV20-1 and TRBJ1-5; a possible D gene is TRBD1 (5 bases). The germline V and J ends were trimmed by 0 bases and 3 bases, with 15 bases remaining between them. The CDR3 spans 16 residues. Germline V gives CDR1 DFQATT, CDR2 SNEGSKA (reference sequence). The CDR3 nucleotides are TGCAGTGCTAGAGATCGGATTAGGGGATCCAATCAGCCCCAGCATTTT. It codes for CSARDRIRGSNQPQHF.

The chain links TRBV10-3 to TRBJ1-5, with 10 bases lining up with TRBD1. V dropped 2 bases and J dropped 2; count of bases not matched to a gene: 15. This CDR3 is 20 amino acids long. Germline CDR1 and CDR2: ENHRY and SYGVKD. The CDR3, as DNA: TGTGCCATCAGTGAGAGGGGCCCGGGACAGGGGATCAGGGGCAATCAGCCCCAGCATTTT. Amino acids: CAISERGPGQGIRGNQPQHF.

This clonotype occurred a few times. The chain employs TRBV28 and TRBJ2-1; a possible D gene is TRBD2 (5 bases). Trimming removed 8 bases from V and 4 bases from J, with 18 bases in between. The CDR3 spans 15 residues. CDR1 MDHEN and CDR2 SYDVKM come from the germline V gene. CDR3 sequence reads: CASRLAGPPYNEQFF. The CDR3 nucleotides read TGTGCCAGCCGACTGGCGGGCCCCCCTTACAATGAGCAGTTCTTC.

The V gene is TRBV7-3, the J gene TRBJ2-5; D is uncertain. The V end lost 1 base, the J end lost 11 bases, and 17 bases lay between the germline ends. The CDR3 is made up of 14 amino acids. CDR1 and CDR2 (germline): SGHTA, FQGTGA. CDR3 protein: CASSLNPSMDEQYF. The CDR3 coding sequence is TGTGCCAGCAGCTTAAATCCTAGTATGGATGAGCAGTACTTC. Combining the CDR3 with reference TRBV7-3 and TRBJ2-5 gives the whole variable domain GAGVSQTPSNKVTEKGKYVELRCDPISGHTALYWYRQSLGQGPEFLIYFQGTGAADDSGLPNDRFFAVRPEGSVSTLKIQRTERGDSAVYLCASSLNPSMDEQYFGPGTRLLVL.

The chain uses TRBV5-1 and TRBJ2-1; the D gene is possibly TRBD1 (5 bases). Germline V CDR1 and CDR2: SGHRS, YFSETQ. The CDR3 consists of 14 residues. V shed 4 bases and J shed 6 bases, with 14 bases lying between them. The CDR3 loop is CASSLGHLSNEQFF. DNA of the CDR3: TGCGCCAGCAGCCTTGGACATCTAAGCAATGAGCAGTTCTTC. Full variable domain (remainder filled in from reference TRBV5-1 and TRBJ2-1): KAGVTQTPRYLIKTRGQQVTLSCSPISGHRSVSWYQQTPGQGLQFLFEYFSETQRNKGNFPGRFSGRQFSNSRSEMNVSTLELGDSALYLCASSLGHLSNEQFFGPGTRLTVL.

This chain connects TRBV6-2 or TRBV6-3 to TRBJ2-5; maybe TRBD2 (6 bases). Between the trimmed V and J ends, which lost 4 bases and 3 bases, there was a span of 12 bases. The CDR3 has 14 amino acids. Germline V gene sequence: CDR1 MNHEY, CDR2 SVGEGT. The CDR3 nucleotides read TGTGCCAGCAGTTTCGCGCGGGGAAAAGAGACCCAGTACTTC. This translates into CASSFARGKETQYF.

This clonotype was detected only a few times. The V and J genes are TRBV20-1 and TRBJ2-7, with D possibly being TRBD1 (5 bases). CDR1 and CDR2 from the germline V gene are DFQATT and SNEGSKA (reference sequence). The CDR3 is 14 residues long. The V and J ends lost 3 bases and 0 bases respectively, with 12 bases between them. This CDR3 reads CSARFQQGSYEQYF. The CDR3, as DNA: TGCAGTGCTAGGTTCCAGCAGGGCTCCTACGAGCAGTACTTC.

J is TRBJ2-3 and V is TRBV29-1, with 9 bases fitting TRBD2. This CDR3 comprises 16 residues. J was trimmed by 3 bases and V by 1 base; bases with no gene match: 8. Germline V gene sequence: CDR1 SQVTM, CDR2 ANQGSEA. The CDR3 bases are TGCAGCGTTGAAGTCCGGACTAGCGAAGGAACAGATACGCAGTATTTT. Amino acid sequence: CSVEVRTSEGTDTQYF.

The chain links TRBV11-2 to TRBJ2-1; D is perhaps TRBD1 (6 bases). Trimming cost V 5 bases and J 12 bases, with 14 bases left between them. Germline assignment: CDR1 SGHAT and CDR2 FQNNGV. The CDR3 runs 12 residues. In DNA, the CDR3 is TGTGCCAGCAGCCCCCGAGGGGGTGGGCAGTTCTTC. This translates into CASSPRGGGQFF. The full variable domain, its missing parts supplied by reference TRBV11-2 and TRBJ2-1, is EAGVAQSPRYKIIEKRQSVAFWCNPISGHATLYWYQQILGQGPKLLIQFQNNGVVDDSQLPKDRFSAERLKGVDSTLKIQPAKLEDSAVYLCASSPRGGGQFFGPGTRLTVL.

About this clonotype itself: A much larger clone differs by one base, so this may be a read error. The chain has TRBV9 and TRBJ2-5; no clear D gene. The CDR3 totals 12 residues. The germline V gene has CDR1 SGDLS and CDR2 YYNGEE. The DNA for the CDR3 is TGTGCCGGCAGCGTCGGCCAAGAGACCCAGTACTTC. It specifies CAGSVGQETQYF.

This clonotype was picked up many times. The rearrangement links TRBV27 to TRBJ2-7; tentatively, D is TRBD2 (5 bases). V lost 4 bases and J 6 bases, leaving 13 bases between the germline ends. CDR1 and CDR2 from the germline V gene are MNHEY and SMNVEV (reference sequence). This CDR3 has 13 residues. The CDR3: CASSSTAAGEQYF. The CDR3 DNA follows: TGTGCCAGCAGTTCAACAGCGGCCGGCGAGCAGTACTTC.

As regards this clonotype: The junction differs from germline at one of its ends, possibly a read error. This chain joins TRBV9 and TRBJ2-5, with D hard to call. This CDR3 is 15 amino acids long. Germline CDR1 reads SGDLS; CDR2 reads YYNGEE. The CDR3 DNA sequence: TGTGCCAGCGGCGTAGAAGGCAGGTCCAGTGAGACCCAGTACTTC. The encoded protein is CASGVEGRSSETQYF. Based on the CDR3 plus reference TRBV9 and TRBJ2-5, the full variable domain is DSGVTQTPKHLITATGQRVTLRCSPRSGDLSVYWYQQSLDQGLQFLIQYYNGEERAKGNILERFSAQQFPDLHSELNLSSLELGDSALYFCASGVEGRSSETQYFGPGTRLLVL.

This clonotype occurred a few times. Here the CDR3 DNA reads TGTGCCAGCAGACCCACCGGACTCAGGACTGAAGCTTTCTTT. Amino acids: CASRPTGLRTEAFF. The gene calls are TRBV3-1 and TRBJ1-1; D ambiguous. The CDR3 is 14 amino acids. Germline assignment: CDR1 LGHDT and CDR2 YNNKEL (reference sequence). Trimming removed 6 bases at V and 5 bases at J, with 16 bases between.